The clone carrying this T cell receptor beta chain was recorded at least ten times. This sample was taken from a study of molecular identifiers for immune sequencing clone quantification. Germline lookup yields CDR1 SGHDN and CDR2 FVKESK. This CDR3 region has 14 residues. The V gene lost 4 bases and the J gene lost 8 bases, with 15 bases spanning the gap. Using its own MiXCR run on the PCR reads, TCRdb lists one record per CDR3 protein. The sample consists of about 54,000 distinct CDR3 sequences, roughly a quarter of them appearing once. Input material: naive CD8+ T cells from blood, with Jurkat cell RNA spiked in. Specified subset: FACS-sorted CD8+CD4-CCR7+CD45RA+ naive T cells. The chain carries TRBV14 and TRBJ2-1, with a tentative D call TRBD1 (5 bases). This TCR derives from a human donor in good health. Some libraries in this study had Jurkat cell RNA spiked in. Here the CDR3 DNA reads TGTGCCAGCAGCCGTAGGTCCCAAGGGGATGAGCAGTTCTTC. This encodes CASSRRSQGDEQFF.